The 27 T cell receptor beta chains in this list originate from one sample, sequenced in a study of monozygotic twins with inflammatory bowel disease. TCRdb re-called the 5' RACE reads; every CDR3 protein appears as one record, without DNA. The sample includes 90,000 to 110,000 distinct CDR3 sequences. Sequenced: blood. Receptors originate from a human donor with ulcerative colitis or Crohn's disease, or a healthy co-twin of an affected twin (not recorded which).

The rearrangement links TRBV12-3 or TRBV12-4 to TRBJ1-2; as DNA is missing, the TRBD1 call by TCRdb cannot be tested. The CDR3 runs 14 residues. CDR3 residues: CASSRRQGHYGYTF.

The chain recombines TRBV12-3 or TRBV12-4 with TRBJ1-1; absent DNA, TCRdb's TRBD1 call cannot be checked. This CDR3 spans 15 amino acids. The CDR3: CASSWDRGSSTEAFF.

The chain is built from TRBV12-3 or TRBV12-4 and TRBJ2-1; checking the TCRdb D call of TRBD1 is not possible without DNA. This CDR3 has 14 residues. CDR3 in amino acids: CASSFRGDYNEQFF.

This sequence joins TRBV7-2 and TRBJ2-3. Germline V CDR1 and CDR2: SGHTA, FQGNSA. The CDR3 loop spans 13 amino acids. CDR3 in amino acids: CASSLPVTDTQYF.

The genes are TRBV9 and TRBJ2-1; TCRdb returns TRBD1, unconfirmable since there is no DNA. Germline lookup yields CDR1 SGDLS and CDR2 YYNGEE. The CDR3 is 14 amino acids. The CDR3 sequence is CASSDRDRYNEQFF.

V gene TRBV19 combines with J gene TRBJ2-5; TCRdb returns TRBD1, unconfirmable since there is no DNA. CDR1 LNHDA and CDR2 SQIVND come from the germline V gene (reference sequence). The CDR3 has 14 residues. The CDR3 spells CASTPTGSQETQYF.

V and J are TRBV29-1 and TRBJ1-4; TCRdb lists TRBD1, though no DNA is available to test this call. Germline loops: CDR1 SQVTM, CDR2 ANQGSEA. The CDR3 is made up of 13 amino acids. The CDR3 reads CSVEAGTGRELFF.

This CDR3 is CASSPRAAGGTYEQYF. The chain joins TRBV7-8 to TRBJ2-7; TCRdb's D gene call, TRBD2, goes unchecked for lack of DNA. This CDR3 spans 16 amino acids. Germline CDR1 and CDR2: SGHVS and FQNEAQ. The full variable domain, its missing parts supplied by reference TRBV7-8 and TRBJ2-7, is GAGVSQSPRYKVAKRGQDVALRCDPISGHVSLFWYQQALGQGPEFLTYFQNEAQLDKSGLPSDRFFAERPEGSVSTLKIQRTQQEDSAVYLCASSPRAAGGTYEQYFGPGTRLTVT.

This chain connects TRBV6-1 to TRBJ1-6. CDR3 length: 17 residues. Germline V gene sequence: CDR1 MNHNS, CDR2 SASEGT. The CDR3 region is CASSEPAGVGMNSPLHF.

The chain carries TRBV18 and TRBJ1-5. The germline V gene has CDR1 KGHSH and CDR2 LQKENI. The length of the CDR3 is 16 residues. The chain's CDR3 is CASSPFGVNSNQPQHF.

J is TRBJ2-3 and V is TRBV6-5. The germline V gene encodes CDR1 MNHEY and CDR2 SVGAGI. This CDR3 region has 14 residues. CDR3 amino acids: CASSYSQGTDTQYF.

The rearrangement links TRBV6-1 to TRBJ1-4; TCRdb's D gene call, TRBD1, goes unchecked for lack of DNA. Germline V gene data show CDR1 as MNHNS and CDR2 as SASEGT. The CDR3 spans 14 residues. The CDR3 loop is CASSEARGQEKLFF.

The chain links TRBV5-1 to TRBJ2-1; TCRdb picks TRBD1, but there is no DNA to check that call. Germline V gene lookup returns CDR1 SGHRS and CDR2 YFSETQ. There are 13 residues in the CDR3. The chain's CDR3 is CASSFDSDNEQFF.

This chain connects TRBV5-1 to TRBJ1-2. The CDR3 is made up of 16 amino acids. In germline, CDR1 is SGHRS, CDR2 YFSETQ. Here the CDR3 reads CASSLAGEGSGDGYTF.

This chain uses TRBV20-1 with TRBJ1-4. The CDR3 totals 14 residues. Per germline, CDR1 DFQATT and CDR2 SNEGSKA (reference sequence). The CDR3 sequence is CSARGPGPNEKLFF.

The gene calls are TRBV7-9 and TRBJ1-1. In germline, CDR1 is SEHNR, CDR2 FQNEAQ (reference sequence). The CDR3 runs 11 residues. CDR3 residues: CASRVNTEAFF. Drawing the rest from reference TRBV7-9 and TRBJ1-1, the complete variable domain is DTGVSQNPRHKITKRGQNVTFRCDPISEHNRLYWYRQTLGQGPEFLTYFQNEAQLEKSRLLSDRFSAERPKGSFSTLEIQRTEQGDSAMYLCASRVNTEAFFGQGTRLTVV.

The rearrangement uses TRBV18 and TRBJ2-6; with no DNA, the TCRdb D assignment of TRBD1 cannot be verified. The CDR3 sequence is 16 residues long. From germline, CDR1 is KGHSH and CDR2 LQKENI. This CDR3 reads CASSPWTGYGANVLTF.

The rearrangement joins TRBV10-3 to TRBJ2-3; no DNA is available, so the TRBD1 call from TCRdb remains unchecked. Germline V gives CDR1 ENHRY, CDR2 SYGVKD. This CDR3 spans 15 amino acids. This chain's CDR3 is CAIRTGVGLTDTQYF.

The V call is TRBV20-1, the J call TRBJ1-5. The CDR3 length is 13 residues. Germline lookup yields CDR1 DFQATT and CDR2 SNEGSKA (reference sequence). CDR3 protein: CSARRLVDQPQHF.

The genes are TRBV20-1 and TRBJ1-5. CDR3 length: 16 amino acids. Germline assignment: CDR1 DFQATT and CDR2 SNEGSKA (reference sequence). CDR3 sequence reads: CSARGALMDPGQPQHF.

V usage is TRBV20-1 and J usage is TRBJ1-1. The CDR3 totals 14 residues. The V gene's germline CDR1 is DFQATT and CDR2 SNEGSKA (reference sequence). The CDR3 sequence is CSADSGTFNTEAFF.

The CDR3 loop reads CASSQEYVQGGPLHF. This chain links TRBV3-1 with TRBJ1-6; TCRdb proposes TRBD1, but this gene call is untestable without DNA. The CDR3 totals 15 residues. Germline lookup yields CDR1 LGHDT and CDR2 YNNKEL (reference sequence). Drawing the rest from reference TRBV3-1 and TRBJ1-6, the complete variable domain is DTAVSQTPKYLVTQMGNDKSIKCEQNLGHDTMYWYKQDSKKFLKIMFSYNNKELIINETVPNRFSPKSPDKAHLNLHINSLELGDSAVYFCASSQEYVQGGPLHFGNGTRLTVT.

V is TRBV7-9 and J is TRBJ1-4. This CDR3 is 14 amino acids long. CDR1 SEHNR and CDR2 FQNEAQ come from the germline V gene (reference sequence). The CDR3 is CASSLEARNEKLFF.

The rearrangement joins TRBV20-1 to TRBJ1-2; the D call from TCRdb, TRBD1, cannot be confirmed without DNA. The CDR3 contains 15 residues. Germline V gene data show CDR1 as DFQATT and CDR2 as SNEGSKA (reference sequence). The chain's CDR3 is CSARGGQGGNYGYTF.

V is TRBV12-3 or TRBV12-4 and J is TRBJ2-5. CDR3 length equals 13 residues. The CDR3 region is CASSLQVQETQYF.

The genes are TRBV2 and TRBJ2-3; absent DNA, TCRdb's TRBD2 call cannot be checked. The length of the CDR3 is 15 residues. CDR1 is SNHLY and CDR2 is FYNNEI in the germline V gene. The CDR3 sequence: CASSALAGSTDTQYF.

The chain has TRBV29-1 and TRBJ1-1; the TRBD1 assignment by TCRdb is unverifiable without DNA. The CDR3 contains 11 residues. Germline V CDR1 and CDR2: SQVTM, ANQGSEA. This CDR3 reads CSGEGVTEAFF.